This T cell receptor beta chain was identified in a study of blood T cell repertoires in COVID-19. The wider study: The samples span acute and convalescent COVID-19 from the United States, Italy and Spain.

This CDR3 spans 15 amino acids. CDR1 SGHTS and CDR2 YDEGEE come from the germline V gene. Trimming cost V 7 bases and J 5 bases; bases outside gene matches: 9. Original analysis: How many nucleated cells were present was estimated from reference gene primer amplification. The data were produced by immunoSEQ multiplex PCR, yet TCRdb's version contains in-frame clones alone and is incomplete. V and J calls and clone size are as listed in that table; D and trimming were resolved from the DNA. Of 200,000 to 250,000 clones in the sample, approximately 91% were seen once. This sequence was found in a woman in her thirties or forties with acute or convalescent COVID-19. The sequencing input was peripheral blood. The V and J genes are TRBV5-8 and TRBJ1-5; 10 positions agree with TRBD1. CDR3 DNA sequence: TGTGCCAGCGGACGCCGGGACAGGGGTGATCAGCCCCAGCATTTT. Amino acids: CASGRRDRGDQPQHF.